These T cell receptor beta chains were read from a single sample in a study of cytomegalovirus exposure and HLA in healthy donors. Here immunoSEQ multiplex PCR was the method, and the copy in TCRdb shows in-frame clones only, minus some. The sample has fewer than 200,000 clones; about 79% are singletons. The material sequenced was PBMCs. These receptors were collected from a woman in her forties or fifties in good health and CMV-seropositive. CDR3s include the opening cysteine and the closing phenylalanine or tryptophan. D genes are given only for firm matches. A row's size may be missing; if present it is once, few, many or a size class.

j_call	d_call	v_call	clone_size	cdr3_aa	cdr3_nt
TRBJ1-5	TRBD1	TRBV5-6	once	CASSTGTVNQPQHF	TGTGCCAGCAGCACCGGGACAGTTAATCAGCCCCAGCATTTT
TRBJ1-1	.	TRBV5-6	.	CASSRGQNTEAFF	TGTGCCAGCAGCCGTGGACAGAACACTGAAGCTTTCTTT
TRBJ2-5	TRBD1	TRBV28	.	CASNPPSPTGQETQYF	TGTGCCAGCAACCCTCCCTCCCCGACAGGGCAAGAGACCCAGTACTTC
TRBJ2-2	.	TRBV28	.	CASTPFGAVGTGELFF	TGTGCCAGCACTCCTTTTGGGGCGGTTGGCACCGGGGAGCTGTTTTTT
TRBJ1-1	TRBD1	TRBV29-1	.	CSVGDSHTEAFF	TGCAGCGTTGGGGACAGCCACACTGAAGCTTTCTTT
TRBJ2-7	.	TRBV5-5	few	CASSQRRGILYEQYF	TGTGCCAGCAGCCAGAGAAGGGGGATATTGTACGAGCAGTACTTC
TRBJ2-5	.	TRBV25-1	.	CASTSLGGSQETQYF	TGTGCCAGCACCAGCTTGGGGGGATCACAAGAGACCCAGTACTTC
TRBJ1-5	TRBD1	TRBV6-6	.	CASSSGQGGQPQHF	TGTGCCAGCAGTTCCGGACAGGGAGGTCAGCCCCAGCATTTT
TRBJ2-2	TRBD2	TRBV6-6	once	CASSKPGLAGAGELFF	TGTGCCAGCAGTAAACCCGGACTAGCGGGGGCCGGGGAGCTGTTTTTT
TRBJ2-7	TRBD1	TRBV13	.	CASSLTGQGIGYEQYF	TGTGCCAGCAGCTTAACGGGACAGGGGATAGGCTACGAGCAGTACTTC
TRBJ1-2	TRBD1	TRBV14	.	CASSQTGTGLGGYTF	TGTGCCAGCAGCCAAACCGGGACAGGGCTGGGTGGCTACACCTTC
TRBJ2-1	TRBD2	TRBV7-7	.	CASSLGLAGNEQFF	TGTGCTAGCAGCTTAGGACTAGCGGGAAATGAGCAGTTCTTC
TRBJ1-5	.	TRBV12-5	.	CASGLGGVQPQHF	TGTGCTAGTGGTTTGGGGGGGGTTCAGCCCCAGCATTTT
TRBJ1-1	.	TRBV29-1	few	CSVALNTEAFF	TGCAGCGTTGCGTTGAACACTGAAGCTTTCTTT
TRBJ1-6	.	TRBV7-2	.	CASSAGFALHF	TGTGCCAGCAGCGCAGGGTTTGCCCTCCACTTT
TRBJ2-2	TRBD1	TRBV10-3	.	CAISEQGVPNTGELFF	TGTGCCATCAGTGAACAGGGGGTGCCAAACACCGGGGAGCTGTTTTTT
TRBJ2-1	.	TRBV5-1	.	CASSGGTAYNEQFF	TGCGCCAGCAGCGGGGGGACAGCCTACAATGAGCAGTTCTTC
TRBJ1-1	.	TRBV19	.	CGSGGWSTEAFF	TGTGGGTCCGGGGGATGGAGCACTGAAGCTTTCTTT
TRBJ2-7	.	TRBV7-9	.	CASRWGDSYEQYF	TGTGCCAGCAGATGGGGGGACTCCTACGAGCAGTACTTC
TRBJ1-2	.	TRBV19	few	CASSIDADSYGYTF	TGTGCCAGTAGTATCGACGCGGACAGCTATGGCTACACCTTC
TRBJ2-5	TRBD2	TRBV13	.	CASSTREAGEWQETQYF	TGTGCCAGCAGCACCCGGGAGGCGGGAGAATGGCAAGAGACCCAGTACTTC
TRBJ2-7	TRBD1	TRBV18	once	CASSLTGTASYEQYF	TGTGCCAGCTCACTGACCGGGACAGCCTCCTACGAGCAGTACTTC
TRBJ2-2	.	TRBV9	.	CASSPSQGLGTGELFF	TGTGCCAGCAGCCCGTCACAGGGCTTGGGCACCGGGGAGCTGTTTTTT
TRBJ2-7	.	TRBV7-2	.	CASSFGLSYEQYF	TGTGCCAGCAGCTTCGGACTGTCCTACGAGCAGTACTTC
TRBJ2-7	.	TRBV27	.	CASSRLGATYEQYF	TGTGCCAGCAGCCGCTTGGGGGCAACCTACGAGCAGTACTTC
TRBJ2-2	.	TRBV19	.	CASKRAEANTGELFF	TGTGCCAGTAAGAGGGCAGAGGCGAACACCGGGGAGCTGTTTTTT
TRBJ2-5	TRBD2	TRBV5-5	.	CASSRRGVGKRYQETQYF	TGTGCCAGCAGCCGCCGGGGGGTGGGGAAGAGGTACCAAGAGACCCAGTACTTC
TRBJ2-7	.	TRBV2	.	CASSGPGSTYEQYF	TGTGCCAGCAGTGGTCCGGGATCGACCTACGAGCAGTACTTC
TRBJ2-7	TRBD1	TRBV2	.	CASRTDRVEQYF	TGTGCCAGCAGGACAGACAGGGTTGAGCAGTACTTC
TRBJ2-7	.	TRBV6-5	once	CASSYGPYEQYF	TGTGCCAGCAGTTACGGGCCCTATGAGCAGTACTTC
TRBJ2-1	.	TRBV28	.	CASLTRGYYNEQFF	TGTGCCAGTTTAACTCGGGGATACTACAATGAGCAGTTCTTC
TRBJ2-1	TRBD1	TRBV7-9	few	CASSPGTGTYNEQFF	TGTGCCAGCAGCCCCGGGACAGGGACCTACAATGAGCAGTTCTTC
TRBJ1-1	TRBD1	TRBV5-4	few	CASSSRTGGEQNTEAFF	TGTGCCAGCAGCTCTCGGACAGGGGGAGAACAGAACACTGAAGCTTTCTTT
TRBJ1-1	.	TRBV30	once	CAWSVRFGNTEAFF	TGTGCCTGGAGTGTCCGGTTCGGGAACACTGAAGCTTTCTTT
TRBJ1-1	.	TRBV15	few	CATSRNRENTEAFF	TGTGCCACCAGCAGAAACCGGGAGAACACTGAAGCTTTCTTT
TRBJ2-7	.	TRBV5-1	.	CASSLEGVREQYF	TGCGCCAGCAGCTTGGAGGGGGTCAGAGAGCAGTACTTC
TRBJ1-1	TRBD1	TRBV10-3	.	CAISDPGQGEAFF	TGTGCCATCAGTGACCCGGGACAGGGTGAAGCTTTCTTT
TRBJ2-2	.	TRBV9	few	CASSVRSYRVENTGELFF	TGTGCCAGCAGCGTACGGTCGTACAGGGTGGAGAACACCGGGGAGCTGTTTTTT
TRBJ1-1	.	TRBV7-2	.	CASSLGGGGAFF	TGTGCCAGCAGCTTAGGCGGGGGAGGAGCTTTCTTT
TRBJ2-7	.	TRBV14	.	CASSQAQGFEQYF	TGTGCCAGCAGCCAAGCTCAGGGTTTTGAGCAGTACTTC
TRBJ2-2	.	TRBV6-5	.	CASSIDTGELFF	TGTGCCAGCAGTATCGACACCGGGGAGCTGTTTTTT
TRBJ2-1	TRBD1	TRBV18	.	CASSRKDRVNEQFF	TGTGCCAGCTCCCGAAAGGACAGGGTCAATGAGCAGTTCTTC
TRBJ1-6	TRBD1	TRBV7-8	.	CASSLTRGTGNSPLHF	TGTGCCAGCAGCCTAACCCGGGGGACAGGGAATTCACCCCTCCACTTT
TRBJ1-6	.	TRBV19	.	CASTYRESGQNSPLHF	TGTGCCAGTACCTACAGGGAGTCCGGCCAGAATTCACCCCTCCACTTT
TRBJ2-2	TRBD2	TRBV7-2	.	CASSFEGLADWYFTGELFF	TGTGCCAGCAGCTTTGAAGGGCTAGCGGATTGGTATTTCACCGGGGAGCTGTTTTTT
TRBJ1-2	TRBD1	TRBV5-4	.	CASSPPATGYNYGYTF	TGTGCCAGCAGCCCGCCGGCGACAGGGTACAACTATGGCTACACCTTC
TRBJ2-5	.	TRBV2	.	CASSSQGSQETQYF	TGTGCCAGCAGCTCCCAGGGTTCCCAAGAGACCCAGTACTTC
TRBJ2-6	.	TRBV2	.	CASSVGTLSGANVLTF	TGTGCCAGCAGTGTGGGCACTTTATCTGGGGCCAACGTCCTGACTTTC
TRBJ2-3	.	TRBV5-1	.	CASSPGGILTDTQYF	TGCGCCAGCAGCCCCGGAGGAATCCTAACAGATACGCAGTATTTT
TRBJ2-2	.	TRBV7-8	once	CASSFSGGALSGELFF	TGTGCCAGCAGCTTCAGCGGAGGGGCCCTCAGCGGGGAGCTGTTTTTT